This T cell receptor beta chain was identified in a study of T cell clonotyping in hematopoietic cell transplantation. Sequencing was performed with immunoSEQ multiplex PCR; in TCRdb, only in-frame clones are kept and a portion is missing. The table lists 25,000 to 35,000 clones, 70% to 75% of them singletons, with less than 6.5% in the top ten. The CDR3 contains 16 residues. Deletions cut 6 bases from V and 0 bases from J, with 12 bases between. Germline V gene data show CDR1 as SGHTA and CDR2 as FQGNSA. This clone was found once. Regarding time point: recipient sample about 28 days before transplant, after cytoreduction.

This receptor was identified in a man between 45 and 60 years old with myelodysplastic syndrome. Some clones in this sample may be carry-over from other donors' samples. V and J are TRBV7-2 and TRBJ2-6; D may be TRBD2 (5 bases). Sequencing used peripheral blood mononuclear cells, obtained before stem cell transplant. CDR3 protein: CASSPTGDSGANVLTF. The CDR3 DNA reads TGTGCCAGCAGTCCTACCGGGGACTCTGGGGCCAACGTCCTGACTTTC.